One sample yielded the 29 T cell receptor beta chains listed below, sequenced in a study of OX40 agonist ivuxolimab in advanced cancers. Profiled with immunoSEQ multiplex PCR; TCRdb holds only in-frame clones, not every one. The sample yields 65,000 to 90,000 clones, more than 80% seen once. Here the sequenced sample was CD4+ or CD8+ T cells sorted from blood, taken in a trial of the OX40 agonist ivuxolimab. These receptors were taken from an adult with an advanced solid tumor such as melanoma, head and neck, liver or kidney cancer.

The CDR3 region has the DNA TGTGCCAGCAGTTATTCCGTAGGACTGGCCGTGAGAGAGGAGTTCTTC. Translated, it gives CASSYSVGLAVREEFF. The chain carries TRBV6-5 and TRBJ2-1, with D perhaps matching TRBD2 (5 bases). The CDR3 extends over 16 amino acids. Germline values: CDR1 MNHEY, CDR2 SVGAGI. V was pared by 3 bases and J by 14 bases, with 26 bases between.

The chain carries TRBV7-9 and TRBJ2-1; D is unresolved. Germline lookup yields CDR1 SEHNR and CDR2 FQNEAQ (reference sequence). V lost 1 base, J lost 9 bases, and 13 bases lay in between. The CDR3 runs 14 residues. CDR3 residues: CASSLDTSWGEQFF. The CDR3 DNA reads TGTGCCAGCAGCTTAGACACCTCCTGGGGTGAGCAGTTCTTC.

This clone was recorded a few times. This sequence joins TRBV7-3 and TRBJ2-7; maybe TRBD1 (6 bases). The CDR3 contains 15 residues. The germline V gene encodes CDR1 SGHTA and CDR2 FQGTGA. Trimming took 1 base from V and 2 from J, leaving 12 bases between them. CDR3 DNA: TGTGCCAGCAGCTTAATGTCGCAGGGGCCCTACGAGCAGTACTTC. As protein: CASSLMSQGPYEQYF.

The rearrangement uses TRBV6-6 and TRBJ2-7, with 9 bases lining up with TRBD2. CDR3 size: 14 residues. Germline loops: CDR1 MNHNY, CDR2 SVGAGI (reference sequence). Unmatched junction bases numbered 2, after V lost 2 bases and J lost 3 bases. Written as DNA, the CDR3 is TGTGCCAGCAGTTACGCGGGGGGGCTCTACGAGCAGTACTTC. This encodes CASSYAGGLYEQYF.

J is TRBJ1-5 and V is TRBV28; the D gene is possibly TRBD1 (6 bases). Per germline, CDR1 MDHEN and CDR2 SYDVKM. The CDR3 sequence is 15 residues long. Trimming left V 1 base short and J 5 bases short, with 12 bases between. The CDR3 DNA reads TGTGCCAGCAGTTTATACGAGGGGGGGCATCAGCCCCAGCATTTT. Its protein product is CASSLYEGGHQPQHF.

The gene calls are TRBV30 and TRBJ2-6, with a tentative D call TRBD2 (6 bases). Trimming cost V 4 bases and J 2 bases, with 15 bases left between them. Germline V lookup: CDR1 GTSNPN, CDR2 SVGIG (reference sequence). The CDR3 is 16 amino acids. The CDR3 coding sequence is TGTGCCTGGAACTGGGAGGTGGGCCCTGGGGCCAACGTCCTGACTTTC. Translation: CAWNWEVGPGANVLTF.

The chain's CDR3 is CASSPGPRNYGYTF. The CDR3 DNA reads as TGTGCCAGCTCACCGGGCCCCAGAAACTATGGCTACACCTTC. The chain carries TRBV18 and TRBJ1-2; the D is unclear. The germline V gene encodes CDR1 KGHSH and CDR2 LQKENI. This CDR3 spans 14 amino acids. The germline V and J ends were trimmed by 3 bases and 2 bases, with 10 bases remaining between them.

The rearrangement uses TRBV7-8 and TRBJ1-2; TRBD1 is a possible D gene (5 bases). The CDR3 is 15 amino acids. V lost 2 bases and J lost 3, with 13 bases in between. The germline V gene has CDR1 SGHVS and CDR2 FQNEAQ. The CDR3 sequence is CASSLQGAGDYGYTF. CDR3 DNA: TGTGCCAGCAGCTTACAAGGGGCTGGGGACTATGGCTACACCTTC.

The chain combines TRBV28 with TRBJ1-2, with 7 bases lining up with TRBD1. V dropped 2 bases and J dropped 0; count of bases not matched to a gene: 0. This CDR3 region has 14 residues. In germline, CDR1 is MDHEN, CDR2 SYDVKM. This CDR3 reads CASSLQGANYGYTF. DNA of the CDR3: TGTGCCAGCAGTTTACAGGGGGCTAACTATGGCTACACCTTC.

The chain uses TRBV2 and TRBJ1-2; D remains ambiguous. V shed 9 bases and J shed 1 base, with 12 bases lying between them. Germline CDR1 and CDR2: SNHLY and FYNNEI. The length of the CDR3 is 13 residues. The CDR3 sequence is CASTRQVNYGYTF. The CDR3 DNA reads TGTGCCAGTACACGGCAGGTTAACTATGGCTACACCTTC.

The V call is TRBV28, the J call TRBJ1-3, with D unresolved. The CDR3 length is 14 residues. V lost 6 bases and J lost 0, with 9 bases in between. The germline V gene has CDR1 MDHEN and CDR2 SYDVKM. The CDR3 protein is CASRIASSGNTIYF. The CDR3 nucleotides are TGTGCCAGCAGAATTGCCTCCTCTGGAAACACCATATATTTT.

The CDR3 spells CASSLASAYEQYV. Written as DNA, the CDR3 is TGTGCCAGCAGCTTAGCCTCGGCCTACGAGCAGTACGTC. The chain has TRBV7-8 and TRBJ2-7; D gene uncertain. Trimming left V 0 bases short and J 2 bases short, with 5 bases between. CDR1 and CDR2 from the germline V gene are SGHVS and FQNEAQ. The CDR3 runs 13 residues.

The V gene is TRBV2, the J gene TRBJ1-6; D ambiguous. CDR1 and CDR2 (germline): SNHLY, FYNNEI. With 5 bases removed from V and 7 bases from J, the gap between germline ends came to 6 bases. This CDR3 contains 12 residues. The CDR3 here is CASSIWNSPLHF. Here the CDR3 DNA reads TGTGCCAGCAGTATCTGGAATTCACCCCTCCACTTT.

The chain has TRBV6-5 and TRBJ1-5; D is possibly TRBD1 (5 bases). V was clipped by 5 bases and J by 6 bases, with 14 bases between them. Germline V CDR1 and CDR2: MNHEY, SVGAGI. The CDR3 is 14 residues long. CDR3 in DNA: TGTGCCAGCAGTCCCTTAGGGGCGAGTCAGCCCCAGCATTTT. It encodes CASSPLGASQPQHF.

The chain links TRBV6-5 to TRBJ2-5; D gene uncertain. Germline CDR1 reads MNHEY; CDR2 reads SVGAGI. The CDR3 is 14 amino acids. V lost 0 bases to trimming and J lost 5 bases, with 10 bases between them. CDR3 sequence (DNA): TGTGCCAGCAGTTACTCGAGCATGGATGAGACCCAGTACTTC. Translating gives CASSYSSMDETQYF.

The genes are TRBV19 and TRBJ2-3; no clear D gene. Trimming took off 4 bases at V and 0 bases at J, with 5 bases between the two ends. Germline V gene data show CDR1 as LNHDA and CDR2 as SQIVND (reference sequence). This CDR3 spans 13 amino acids. The CDR3 DNA reads TGTGCCAGTAGTACCTCTAGCACAGATACGCAGTATTTT. Encoded protein: CASSTSSTDTQYF.

The V call is TRBV27, the J call TRBJ2-1; TRBD2 agrees at 7 bases. CDR1 and CDR2 (germline): MNHEY, SMNVEV (reference sequence). J gave up 1 base and V 8 bases, and 11 bases lay outside the gene matches. The CDR3 length is 16 residues. The CDR3 reads CASLASGLPSYNEQFF. In nucleotides, the CDR3 is TGTGCCAGCCTAGCCTCGGGACTACCTTCCTACAATGAGCAGTTCTTC.

The chain joins TRBV7-9 to TRBJ1-5; D may be TRBD1 (5 bases). With 0 bases removed from V and 5 bases from J, the gap between germline ends came to 11 bases. Per germline, CDR1 SEHNR and CDR2 FQNEAQ (reference sequence). The CDR3 is 15 residues long. CDR3 region: CASSLAVGAHQPQHF. The CDR3 nucleotides are TGTGCCAGCAGCTTAGCGGTAGGGGCGCATCAGCCCCAGCATTTT. Filled out from reference TRBV7-9 and TRBJ1-5, the complete variable domain reads DTGVSQNPRHKITKRGQNVTFRCDPISEHNRLYWYRQTLGQGPEFLTYFQNEAQLEKSRLLSDRFSAERPKGSFSTLEIQRTEQGDSAMYLCASSLAVGAHQPQHFGDGTRLSIL.

This rearrangement joins TRBV30 to TRBJ2-7; 8 bases fit TRBD1. With 0 bases clipped from V and 3 bases from J, the junction kept 4 bases outside the gene matches. Looked up from germline, CDR1 is GTSNPN and CDR2 is SVGIG (reference sequence). The CDR3 has 14 residues. Here the CDR3 reads CAWSVGTGLYEQYF. CDR3 in DNA: TGTGCCTGGAGTGTAGGGACAGGCCTCTACGAGCAGTACTTC. Supplemented by reference TRBV30 and TRBJ2-7, the full variable domain reads SQTIHQWPATLVQPVGSPLSLECTVEGTSNPNLYWYRQAAGRGLQLLFYSVGIGQISSEVPQNLSASRPQDRQFILSSKKLLLSDSGFYLCAWSVGTGLYEQYFGPGTRLTVT.

This chain uses TRBV13 with TRBJ1-1; D is uncertain. V was cut by 2 bases and J by 9 bases, with 7 bases left in between. CDR3 size: 11 residues. The germline V gene encodes CDR1 PRHDT and CDR2 FYEKMQ (reference sequence). CDR3 nucleotide sequence: TGTGCCAGCAGCTTACAGGAAAAAGCTTTCTTT. Translating gives CASSLQEKAFF. The variable domain in full, completed from reference TRBV13 and TRBJ1-1, reads AAGVIQSPRHLIKEKRETATLKCYPIPRHDTVYWYQQGPGQDPQFLISFYEKMQSDKGSIPDRFSAQQFSDYHSELNMSSLELGDSALYFCASSLQEKAFFGQGTRLTVV.

CDR3 in DNA: TGTGCCAGCAGCTTAGCTGTTGAGTACGAGCAGTACTTC. This gives the protein CASSLAVEYEQYF. This chain uses TRBV13 with TRBJ2-7; D not certain. Trimming took 1 base from V and 4 from J, leaving 8 bases between them. This CDR3 region has 13 residues. The germline CDR1 and CDR2 sequences are PRHDT and FYEKMQ (reference sequence).

J is TRBJ1-5 and V is TRBV13, with D maybe TRBD1 (6 bases). The CDR3 runs to 16 residues. The V and J ends lost 3 bases and 2 bases respectively, with 14 bases between them. Germline CDR1 PRHDT, CDR2 FYEKMQ (reference sequence). Here the CDR3 DNA reads TGTGCCAGCAGCTTGGGGGCCGGGTCTGGCAATCAGCCCCAGCATTTT. Encoded protein: CASSLGAGSGNQPQHF.

This chain joins TRBV30 and TRBJ1-2; weak D call: TRBD1 (5 bases). With 2 bases removed from V and 4 bases from J, the gap between germline ends came to 11 bases. This CDR3 has 13 amino acids. The germline gives CDR1 GTSNPN, CDR2 SVGIG (reference sequence). The CDR3 loop is CAWSSRAIYGYTF. The CDR3 coding sequence is TGTGCCTGGAGTTCCAGGGCTATCTATGGCTACACCTTC.

V is TRBV4-3 and J is TRBJ1-2, with D possibly matching TRBD1 (5 bases). The germline gives CDR1 LGHNA, CDR2 YSLEER. Trimming left V 1 base short and J 8 bases short, with 17 bases between. The CDR3 contains 15 residues. The DNA for the CDR3 is TGCGCCAGCAGCCAAGGCGTGGGGCTGGGCGAGGGCTACACCTTC. The encoded protein is CASSQGVGLGEGYTF.

The rearrangement links TRBV28 to TRBJ2-1; TRBD2 matches at 7 bases. Looked up from germline, CDR1 is MDHEN and CDR2 is SYDVKM. The CDR3 contains 15 residues. The J segment lost 3 bases and the V segment lost 3 bases, leaving 5 bases of the junction unmatched. CDR3 nucleotides: TGTGCCAGCAGTTTGTGGGGGGGAAGCTACAATGAGCAGTTCTTC. This encodes CASSLWGGSYNEQFF.

The CDR3 sequence: CASSYPNYGYTF. The CDR3 DNA is TGTGCCAGCAGCTACCCAAACTATGGCTACACCTTC. The chain combines TRBV6-6 with TRBJ1-2; no reliable D call. Germline V gene data show CDR1 as MNHNY and CDR2 as SVGAGI (reference sequence). This CDR3 is built from 12 residues. The V end was cut by 6 bases, the J end by 2 bases, with 7 bases between.

This clone was counted a single time. This sequence joins TRBV19 and TRBJ1-5; 8 bases are a match to TRBD1. Germline CDR1 and CDR2: LNHDA and SQIVND (reference sequence). The V and J ends lost 0 bases and 2 bases, in that order; junction bases with no gene match: 6. The CDR3 runs 17 residues. CDR3 in amino acids: CASSIDPTGVGNQPQHF. CDR3 DNA sequence: TGTGCCAGTAGTATAGACCCGACAGGGGTTGGCAATCAGCCCCAGCATTTT. The full variable domain, in which reference TRBV19 and TRBJ1-5 provide the parts outside the CDR3, is DGGITQSPKYLFRKEGQNVTLSCEQNLNHDAMYWYRQDPGQGLRLIYYSQIVNDFQKGDIAEGYSVSREKKESFPLTVTSAQKNPTAFYLCASSIDPTGVGNQPQHFGDGTRLSIL.

The chain recombines TRBV30 with TRBJ1-6; D unresolved. Trimming left V 2 bases short and J 0 bases short, with 11 bases between. Germline lookup yields CDR1 GTSNPN and CDR2 SVGIG (reference sequence). The CDR3 runs to 16 residues. DNA of the CDR3: TGTGCCTGGAGTTCTACAGCCAGCTCCTATAATTCACCCCTCCACTTT. Its translation is CAWSSTASSYNSPLHF. The full variable domain, rest sourced from reference TRBV30 and TRBJ1-6, is SQTIHQWPATLVQPVGSPLSLECTVEGTSNPNLYWYRQAAGRGLQLLFYSVGIGQISSEVPQNLSASRPQDRQFILSSKKLLLSDSGFYLCAWSSTASSYNSPLHFGNGTRLTVT.

The chain's CDR3 is CASSLSRAPENAFF. CDR3 sequence (DNA): TGTGCCAGCAGCCTCAGCAGGGCCCCAGAGAATGCTTTCTTT. The chain couples TRBV28 to TRBJ1-1; TRBD1 might be the D (5 bases). V was trimmed by 6 bases and J by 11 bases, leaving 22 bases between them. There are 14 residues in the CDR3. Germline V gives CDR1 MDHEN, CDR2 SYDVKM.